This TCR beta chain was observed in a study of CXCR3-negative and CXCR3-positive naive CD8 T cells. The length of the CDR3 is 14 residues. Looked up from germline, CDR1 is MNHEY and CDR2 is SMNVEV (reference sequence). Naive cells were sorted as CD45RO-, CCR7+, CD27+ and CD95-. 5' RACE that incorporated UMI labels was used to prepare the TRB cDNA libraries. TCRdb reprocessed the 5' RACE reads, with one entry per CDR3 protein and no DNA. Its table records 110,000 or so distinct CDR3 sequences. Findings and limits, study-wide: Hydrophobicity of TRB CDR3s was greater in CXCR3-positive naive cells than in CXCR3-negative naive cells. Researchers reported similar TRBV-TRBJ usage in naive CXCR3-negative and CXCR3-positive cells, though memory differed. Comparably high diversity marked both naive subsets, whereas memory CD8+ cells had much lower diversity. Naive subsets did not differ in surface CD5, and TRB CDR3 properties served to infer TCR strength.

A remark on this clonotype: Its antigen is currently unknown.

The TCR was taken from a human donor in good health. Some clones in this sample may be carry-over from other donors' samples. The chain joins TRBV27 to TRBJ1-1. The sequenced sample was naive CXCR3+ CD8+ T cells from blood. Subset of the sample: CD45RO-CCR7+CD27+CD95- naive CD8+ T cells expressing CXCR3 (TNR3+). The chain's CDR3 is CASSYADSNTEAFF.